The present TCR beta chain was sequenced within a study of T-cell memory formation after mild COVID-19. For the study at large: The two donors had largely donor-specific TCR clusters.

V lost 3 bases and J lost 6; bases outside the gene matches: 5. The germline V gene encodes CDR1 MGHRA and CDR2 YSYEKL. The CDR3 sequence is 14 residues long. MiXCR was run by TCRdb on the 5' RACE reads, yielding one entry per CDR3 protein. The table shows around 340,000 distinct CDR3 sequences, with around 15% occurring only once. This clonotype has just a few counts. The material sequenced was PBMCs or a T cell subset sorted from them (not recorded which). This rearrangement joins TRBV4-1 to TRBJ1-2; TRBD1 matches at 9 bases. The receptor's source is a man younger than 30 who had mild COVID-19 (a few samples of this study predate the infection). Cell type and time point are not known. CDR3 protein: CASSQPGQGNGYTF. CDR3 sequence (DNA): TGCGCCAGCAGCCAGCCGGGACAGGGAAATGGCTACACCTTC.